These 9 T cell receptor beta chains were all obtained from the same sample, sequenced in a study of cytomegalovirus exposure and HLA in healthy donors. Primers for the PCR totalled 60 Vbeta and 13 Jbeta. The repertoire was sequenced with immunoSEQ multiplex PCR; TCRdb's copy has only in-frame clones and lacks some. Among roughly 190,000 clones listed, 75% to 85% were seen once. Sequenced input: PBMCs. The source is a woman aged 45 to 65 in good health and CMV-seronegative.

This clone was observed a handful of times. Other DNA variants within this sample encode the same CDR3. J is TRBJ1-1 and V is TRBV4-1; the D gene is possibly TRBD1 (5 bases). In germline, CDR1 is MGHRA, CDR2 YSYEKL. Trimming shortened V by 0 bases and J by 3 bases, and 11 bases separated the two germline ends. This CDR3 contains 15 residues. The CDR3 sequence: CASSQDRGAHTEAFF. CDR3 sequence (DNA): TGCGCCAGCAGCCAAGATAGGGGCGCGCACACTGAAGCTTTCTTT.

The chain joins TRBV28 to TRBJ2-7; D perhaps matches TRBD1 (5 bases). The CDR3 runs 13 residues. From germline, CDR1 is MDHEN and CDR2 SYDVKM. V gave up 3 bases and J gave up 6 bases, with 12 bases separating them. CDR3: CASSLPGRSEQYF. CDR3 sequence (DNA): TGTGCCAGCAGTTTGCCAGGGCGGAGCGAGCAGTACTTC.

The V call is TRBV4-3, the J call TRBJ2-2; TRBD1 is a possible D gene (6 bases). Trimming took off 2 bases at V and 6 bases at J, with 25 bases between the two ends. The germline CDR1 and CDR2 sequences are LGHNA and YSLEER. The CDR3 consists of 19 residues. The CDR3 DNA reads TGCGCCAGCAGCCAACTCGTAACCGGACAGACGTACTACGCCGGGGAGCTGTTTTTT. Its translation: CASSQLVTGQTYYAGELFF.

The chain employs TRBV4-3 and TRBJ2-1; TRBD2 matches 8 bases. CDR1 and CDR2 (germline): LGHNA, YSLEER. Unmatched junction bases numbered 8, after V lost 0 bases and J lost 4 bases. This CDR3 is built from 17 residues. The CDR3 is CASSQDRAGGDYNEQFF. The DNA for the CDR3 is TGCGCCAGCAGCCAAGATCGGGCGGGGGGCGATTACAATGAGCAGTTCTTC.

The V and J genes are TRBV11-2 and TRBJ2-3, with D uncertain. Trimming left V 5 bases short and J 1 base short, with 4 bases between. Germline lookup yields CDR1 SGHAT and CDR2 FQNNGV. The length of the CDR3 is 12 residues. CDR3 in amino acids: CASSRGTDTQYF. The CDR3 bases are TGTGCCAGCAGCCGGGGCACAGATACGCAGTATTTT. The whole variable domain, filled in from reference TRBV11-2 and TRBJ2-3, reads EAGVAQSPRYKIIEKRQSVAFWCNPISGHATLYWYQQILGQGPKLLIQFQNNGVVDDSQLPKDRFSAERLKGVDSTLKIQPAKLEDSAVYLCASSRGTDTQYFGPGTRLTVL.

This chain joins TRBV6-6 and TRBJ2-1; weak D call: TRBD1 (5 bases). CDR1 and CDR2 from the germline V gene are MNHNY and SVGAGI (reference sequence). Deletions cut 2 bases from V and 7 bases from J, with 15 bases between. This CDR3 has 15 amino acids. In DNA form, the CDR3 reads TGTGCCAGCAGTTACGGCACAGGCGTAGTTAATGAGCAGTTCTTC. Protein sequence: CASSYGTGVVNEQFF.

This clone has a single count. The chain recombines TRBV2 with TRBJ1-6; 7 bases match TRBD1. V was pared by 5 bases and J by 9 bases, with 13 bases of the junction left unmatched. The CDR3 loop spans 16 amino acids. Germline assignment: CDR1 SNHLY and CDR2 FYNNEI. CDR3 residues: CASSLQQGSNGSPLHF. The DNA of the CDR3 is TGTGCCAGCAGTCTCCAACAGGGGAGTAACGGTTCACCCCTCCACTTT.

The chain links TRBV18 to TRBJ2-1; 13 bases agree with TRBD2. The CDR3 has 16 amino acids. V shed 6 bases, J shed 4 bases, and the junction held 6 bases outside the gene matches. Germline V lookup: CDR1 KGHSH, CDR2 LQKENI. DNA of the CDR3: TGTGCCAGCTCCCAACGGGGACTAGCGGGATACAATGAGCAGTTCTTC. It yields the protein CASSQRGLAGYNEQFF.

The chain carries TRBV28 and TRBJ1-2, with 9 bases that match TRBD1. V dropped 3 bases and J dropped 5; count of bases not matched to a gene: 4. Germline lookup yields CDR1 MDHEN and CDR2 SYDVKM. The CDR3 has 14 amino acids. CDR3 loop: CASSLGTGFYGYTF. CDR3 bases: TGTGCCAGCAGTTTGGGGACAGGGTTTTATGGCTACACCTTC.